Here is one TCR beta chain with its context. The antigen is not known. The length of the CDR3 is 14 residues. In germline, CDR1 is SGHTA, CDR2 FQGNSA. The ends were cut back, 1 base at V and 5 bases at J, with 9 bases in the middle. These data come from a study of T cell repertoires in cytomegalovirus infection. Study context: Both CMV infection and a matching HLA type were indicated by public TCR beta signatures.

TCRdb ran MiXCR on the reads and lists one entry per CDR3 protein. This sample has approximately 730,000 distinct CDR3 sequences, with about 30% found just once. Whole-study findings and limits: Identification of carriers of CMV plus the relevant HLA was achieved through cumulative public TCR beta family frequency.

The specimen comprised cultured PBMCs, sampled from culture after CMV antigen stimulation. This chain uses TRBV7-2 with TRBJ2-1; D tentatively fits TRBD1 or TRBD2 (5 bases each). This receptor was identified in a human donor in good health (CMV status not recorded). Some clones in this sample may be carry-over from other donors' samples. DNA of the CDR3: TGTGCCAGCAGCTTAGTACGGGGCCACAATGAGCAGTTCTTC. Amino acid sequence: CASSLVRGHNEQFF.